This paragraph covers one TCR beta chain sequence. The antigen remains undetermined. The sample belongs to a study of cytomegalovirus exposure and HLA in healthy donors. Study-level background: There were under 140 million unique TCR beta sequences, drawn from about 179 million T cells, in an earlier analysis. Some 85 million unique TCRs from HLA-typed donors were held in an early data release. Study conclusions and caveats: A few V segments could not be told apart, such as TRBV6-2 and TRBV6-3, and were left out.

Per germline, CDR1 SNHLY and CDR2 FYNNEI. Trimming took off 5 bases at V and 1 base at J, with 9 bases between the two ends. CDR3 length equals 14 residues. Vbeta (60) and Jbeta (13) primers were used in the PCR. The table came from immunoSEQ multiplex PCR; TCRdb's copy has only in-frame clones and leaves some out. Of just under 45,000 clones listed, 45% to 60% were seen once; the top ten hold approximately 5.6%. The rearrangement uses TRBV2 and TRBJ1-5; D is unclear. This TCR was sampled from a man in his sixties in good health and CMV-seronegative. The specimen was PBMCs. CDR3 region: CASSYRVSNQPQHF. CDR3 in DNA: TGTGCCAGCAGTTACCGGGTAAGCAATCAGCCCCAGCATTTT.